The TCR beta chain described here comes from a study of metastatic and nonmetastatic thyroid tumors (dated by TCRdb to the early 2020s). A note on the overall study: Repertoires from peripheral blood and from tumor or nodule tissue samples of malignant and benign thyroid patients were compared.

Findings and caveats that apply to the study as a whole: TCR beta diversity was reported as significantly higher in malignant tumors than in benign nodules, in both blood and tumor samples.

Library preparation used PCR. The sequencer was an Illumina HiSeq 4000. High-throughput sequencing was used to profile the TCR beta-chain CDR3 region of each patient. The source study handled its data this way. A classifier to discriminate distant-metastatic papillary thyroid cancer patients was built from CDR3 differences across clinicopathological groups. Repertoire diversity was assessed with the Shannon index, and tumor-blood repertoire similarity with the Morisita-Horn index. Through fastp at Q25 and MiXCR, TCRdb rebuilt clones from the public reads, retaining in-frame beta chains. Clone size and V and J calls follow TCRdb, not the original study. The sample profile shows 35,000 to 45,000 clones; about 26% of them were found once. The ten largest clones take up approximately 11% of the sample. None of the patients had been given any treatment before thyroid surgery. Using T-cell receptor beta sequencing, the study looked back at clinical samples from patients collected from the early 2010s to the late 2010s.

According to the germline V gene, CDR1 reads KGHDR and CDR2 reads SFDVKD. Including cysteine and phenylalanine, the CDR3 has 12 amino acids. The kept DNA is CDR3 alone, 36 bases in frame from the first base. The V end loses 10 bases and the J end loses 7 bases, and a stretch of 15 bases separates them. About this clone itself: Its antigen target is currently unknown. Base qualities were left out, and no much larger clone turns up one base away.

Input material: blood. The rearranged chain carries TRBV24-1 and TRBJ1-2; matching of 6 bases hints at TRBD1 as the D gene. The TCR sequence derives from a male donor with papillary thyroid cancer or a benign thyroid nodule (not recorded which). Some clones in this sample may be carry-over from other donors' samples. CDR3 sequence: CATDDRSGGYTF. The DNA sequence reads TGTGCCACTGATGACAGGTCAGGTGGCTACACCTTC.